Listed below are T cell receptor beta chains from one sample, sequenced in a study of Ad26.COV2.S vaccination and SARS-CoV-2 variants. Sequenced by immunoSEQ multiplex PCR; TCRdb stores in-frame clones only, minus some. The sample holds about 320,000 clones, approximately 86% seen once. The sample here was peripheral blood, taken in a trial of Ad26.COV2.S vaccine versus placebo. All receptors derive from a person aged 18 to 59 who received the Ad26.COV2.S COVID-19 vaccine or a placebo. CDR3s include the opening cysteine and the closing phenylalanine or tryptophan. Each record gives: clone size, D gene, V gene, J gene, CDR3 protein, CDR3 DNA. The D gene is left open where the match is weak. A row's size may be missing; if present it is once, few, many or a size class.

clone size: once
D gene: .
V gene: TRBV28
J gene: TRBJ1-1
CDR3 protein: CASQRRGNTEAFF
CDR3 DNA: TGTGCCAGCCAACGAAGGGGAAACACTGAAGCTTTCTTT

clone size: few
D gene: .
V gene: TRBV28
J gene: TRBJ1-1
CDR3 protein: CASRPGTTNPEAFF
CDR3 DNA: TGTGCCAGCAGGCCGGGGACGACGAACCCGGAAGCTTTCTTT

clone size: .
D gene: .
V gene: TRBV6-6
J gene: TRBJ1-6
CDR3 protein: CASSYRGGISPLHF
CDR3 DNA: TGTGCCAGCAGTTATCGGGGGGGGATTTCACCCCTCCACTTT

clone size: .
D gene: TRBD1
V gene: TRBV2
J gene: TRBJ1-3
CDR3 protein: CASRRDRLLYTIYF
CDR3 DNA: TGTGCCAGCAGAAGGGACAGGCTCCTGTACACCATATATTTT

clone size: .
D gene: TRBD1
V gene: TRBV6-5
J gene: TRBJ2-7
CDR3 protein: CASTSTGMSYEQYF
CDR3 DNA: TGTGCCAGCACCTCGACAGGGATGTCCTACGAGCAGTACTTC

clone size: .
D gene: TRBD1
V gene: TRBV6-5
J gene: TRBJ1-4
CDR3 protein: CASSSAGTGGEKLFF
CDR3 DNA: TGTGCCAGCAGTTCCGCCGGGACAGGGGGGGAAAAACTGTTTTTT

clone size: .
D gene: .
V gene: TRBV29-1
J gene: TRBJ2-7
CDR3 protein: CSVAKDSASYEQYF
CDR3 DNA: TGCAGCGTTGCCAAGGACAGTGCCTCCTACGAGCAGTACTTC

clone size: .
D gene: .
V gene: TRBV6-5
J gene: TRBJ2-2
CDR3 protein: CASSYSEGTGELFF
CDR3 DNA: TGTGCCAGCAGTTACTCCGAGGGGACCGGGGAGCTGTTTTTT

clone size: .
D gene: .
V gene: TRBV28
J gene: TRBJ2-1
CDR3 protein: CASSLFKKSSYNEQFF
CDR3 DNA: TGTGCCAGCAGTTTATTTAAGAAGAGCTCCTACAATGAGCAGTTCTTC

clone size: .
D gene: .
V gene: TRBV7-2
J gene: TRBJ2-3
CDR3 protein: CASSNRQPEVADTQYF
CDR3 DNA: TGTGCCAGCAGCAACCGACAGCCTGAGGTTGCAGATACGCAGTATTTT

clone size: .
D gene: .
V gene: TRBV11-2
J gene: TRBJ1-1
CDR3 protein: CASSRIGPQEAEAFF
CDR3 DNA: TGTGCCAGCAGCCGTATTGGACCTCAGGAGGCTGAAGCTTTCTTT

clone size: .
D gene: .
V gene: TRBV7-9
J gene: TRBJ1-2
CDR3 protein: CASSRGESGGYTF
CDR3 DNA: TGTGCCAGCAGCCGAGGGGAGTCGGGCGGCTACACCTTC

clone size: .
D gene: TRBD1
V gene: TRBV18
J gene: TRBJ1-4
CDR3 protein: CASSPPGTGGVGEKLFF
CDR3 DNA: TGTGCCAGCTCACCCCCCGGGACAGGGGGCGTAGGGGAAAAACTGTTTTTT

clone size: .
D gene: .
V gene: TRBV5-1
J gene: TRBJ2-5
CDR3 protein: CASSSTGFQETQYF
CDR3 DNA: TGCGCCAGCAGCTCAACGGGATTCCAAGAGACCCAGTACTTC

clone size: .
D gene: .
V gene: TRBV9
J gene: TRBJ1-5
CDR3 protein: CASSVGYEKGQPQHF
CDR3 DNA: TGTGCCAGCAGCGTAGGGTACGAAAAAGGACAGCCCCAGCATTTT

clone size: .
D gene: .
V gene: TRBV3-1/TRBV3-2
J gene: TRBJ1-1
CDR3 protein: CASSQSDSNTEAFF
CDR3 DNA: TGTGCCAGCAGCCAATCGGACAGCAACACTGAAGCTTTCTTT

clone size: .
D gene: .
V gene: TRBV15
J gene: TRBJ1-4
CDR3 protein: CATSSNRVTNEKLFF
CDR3 DNA: TGTGCCACCAGCAGCAACAGGGTAACTAATGAAAAACTGTTTTTT

clone size: .
D gene: TRBD1
V gene: TRBV19
J gene: TRBJ1-2
CDR3 protein: CASSERTGRYGYTF
CDR3 DNA: TGTGCCAGTAGTGAAAGGACAGGGAGGTATGGCTACACCTTC

clone size: .
D gene: .
V gene: TRBV4-2
J gene: TRBJ1-2
CDR3 protein: CASSSAVGASIPPYGYTF
CDR3 DNA: TGTGCCAGCAGCTCAGCCGTGGGGGCGTCGATACCACCCTATGGCTACACCTTC

clone size: .
D gene: TRBD2
V gene: TRBV12-3/TRBV12-4
J gene: TRBJ2-1
CDR3 protein: CASSPASGVFLFF
CDR3 DNA: TGTGCCAGCAGCCCCGCTAGCGGGGTTTTTCTGTTCTTC

clone size: .
D gene: .
V gene: TRBV6-6
J gene: TRBJ1-4
CDR3 protein: CASSTPTPGEEKLFF
CDR3 DNA: TGTGCCAGCAGCACCCCGACTCCAGGGGAGGAAAAACTGTTTTTT

clone size: .
D gene: .
V gene: TRBV6-5
J gene: TRBJ1-2
CDR3 protein: CASRTTGTGNYGYTF
CDR3 DNA: TGTGCCAGCAGAACCACCGGGACGGGGAACTATGGCTACACCTTC

clone size: .
D gene: TRBD1
V gene: TRBV7-3
J gene: TRBJ2-3
CDR3 protein: CASSVTGGAADTQYF
CDR3 DNA: TGTGCCAGCAGTGTTACAGGGGGCGCCGCAGATACGCAGTATTTT

clone size: few
D gene: .
V gene: TRBV28
J gene: TRBJ1-6
CDR3 protein: CASQAPGVVSPLHF
CDR3 DNA: TGTGCCAGCCAAGCTCCAGGGGTTGTTTCACCCCTCCACTTT

clone size: .
D gene: .
V gene: TRBV3-1/TRBV3-2
J gene: TRBJ1-2
CDR3 protein: CASSRDSNYGYTF
CDR3 DNA: TGTGCCAGCAGTCGCGACAGTAACTATGGCTACACCTTC

clone size: .
D gene: .
V gene: TRBV6-5
J gene: TRBJ1-4
CDR3 protein: CASYSRAAQGKLFF
CDR3 DNA: TGTGCCAGCTACTCTAGGGCAGCACAAGGAAAACTGTTTTTT

clone size: .
D gene: TRBD1
V gene: TRBV19
J gene: TRBJ1-1
CDR3 protein: CASAEQGVTEAFF
CDR3 DNA: TGTGCCAGTGCGGAACAGGGGGTAACTGAAGCTTTCTTT

clone size: once
D gene: .
V gene: TRBV28
J gene: TRBJ1-2
CDR3 protein: CASSGPTTGYTF
CDR3 DNA: TGTGCCAGCAGCGGGCCCACCACTGGCTACACCTTC

clone size: .
D gene: .
V gene: TRBV19
J gene: TRBJ1-4
CDR3 protein: CASSPGHATEKLFF
CDR3 DNA: TGTGCCAGTAGTCCGGGACATGCTACTGAAAAACTGTTTTTT

clone size: .
D gene: .
V gene: TRBV14
J gene: TRBJ1-2
CDR3 protein: CASSSTKGYTF
CDR3 DNA: TGTGCCAGCAGCTCGACTAAAGGCTACACCTTC

clone size: .
D gene: .
V gene: TRBV5-1
J gene: TRBJ1-1
CDR3 protein: CASSWATLNTEAFF
CDR3 DNA: TGCGCCAGCAGCTGGGCGACCTTGAACACTGAAGCTTTCTTT

clone size: .
D gene: TRBD1
V gene: TRBV28
J gene: TRBJ1-2
CDR3 protein: CASSDSSGTVYGYTF
CDR3 DNA: TGTGCCAGCAGTGACTCTTCCGGGACAGTCTATGGCTACACCTTC

clone size: .
D gene: .
V gene: TRBV28
J gene: TRBJ2-5
CDR3 protein: CASTEQGGTQETQYF
CDR3 DNA: TGTGCCAGCACCGAACAGGGAGGGACCCAAGAGACCCAGTACTTC

clone size: .
D gene: TRBD1
V gene: TRBV11-2
J gene: TRBJ2-2
CDR3 protein: CASSPTTGGYGGELFF
CDR3 DNA: TGTGCCAGCAGCCCGACGACAGGGGGCTATGGCGGGGAGCTGTTTTTT

clone size: few
D gene: TRBD1
V gene: TRBV9
J gene: TRBJ1-6
CDR3 protein: CASGDSYNSPLHF
CDR3 DNA: TGTGCCAGCGGGGACAGCTATAATTCACCCCTCCACTTT

clone size: .
D gene: .
V gene: TRBV7-8
J gene: TRBJ2-7
CDR3 protein: CASKPGGRGTEHNPYEQYF
CDR3 DNA: TGTGCCAGCAAGCCGGGGGGCCGTGGAACGGAGCATAATCCCTACGAGCAGTACTTC

clone size: .
D gene: .
V gene: TRBV7-2
J gene: TRBJ2-5
CDR3 protein: CASSPRWGGQAETQYF
CDR3 DNA: TGTGCCAGCAGCCCCCGGTGGGGGGGGCAAGCCGAGACCCAGTACTTC

clone size: .
D gene: .
V gene: TRBV18
J gene: TRBJ1-5
CDR3 protein: CASSTPNQPQHF
CDR3 DNA: TGTGCCAGCTCAACCCCAAATCAGCCCCAGCATTTT

clone size: .
D gene: TRBD2
V gene: TRBV10-3
J gene: TRBJ2-2
CDR3 protein: CAISEASGATNTGELFF
CDR3 DNA: TGTGCCATCAGTGAGGCTAGCGGGGCAACGAACACCGGGGAGCTGTTTTTT

clone size: .
D gene: TRBD1
V gene: TRBV7-9
J gene: TRBJ2-6
CDR3 protein: CASRHRGSGANVLTF
CDR3 DNA: TGTGCCAGCAGACACAGGGGGTCCGGGGCCAACGTCCTGACTTTC